Below are 26 T cell receptor beta chains sequenced from a single sample in a study of T-cell memory formation after mild COVID-19. One entry per CDR3 protein, called by TCRdb with MiXCR from the 5' RACE reads. The sample consists of some 600,000 distinct CDR3 sequences, 15% to 20% of them appearing once. Sequencing was carried out using PBMCs or a T cell subset sorted from them (not recorded which). These TCRs come from an adult woman who had mild COVID-19 (a few samples of this study predate the infection). Cell type and time point are not known.

The V call is TRBV4-2, the J call TRBJ1-2; TRBD1 is a possible D gene (5 bases). The CDR3 totals 18 residues. CDR1 LGHNA and CDR2 YNFKEQ come from the germline V gene. V lost 0 bases, J lost 8 bases, and 25 bases lay in between. CDR3 coding DNA: TGTGCCAGCAGCCAAGACAGGTTCGGAGGGACCTACAGCCAGGGCTACACCTTC. This sequence encodes CASSQDRFGGTYSQGYTF.

This sequence joins TRBV12-3 or TRBV12-4 and TRBJ2-1, with 7 bases fitting TRBD2. V lost 3 bases to trimming and J lost 2 bases; unmatched junction nucleotides: 4. The length of the CDR3 is 15 residues. CDR3 in DNA: TGTGCCAGCAGTTTTTCTAGCGGTACCTACAATGAGCAGTTCTTC. This sequence encodes CASSFSSGTYNEQFF.

The chain recombines TRBV9 with TRBJ1-1, with a possible D match to TRBD1 (5 bases). Trimming took 0 bases from V and 4 from J, leaving 19 bases between them. The CDR3 has 17 residues. Germline CDR1 reads SGDLS; CDR2 reads YYNGEE. The CDR3 DNA is TGTGCCAGCAGCGTAGAAGGCAGGGAAGTTGTAATCACTGAAGCTTTCTTT. It yields the protein CASSVEGREVVITEAFF.

This chain joins TRBV12-3 or TRBV12-4 and TRBJ2-5, with 9 nucleotides matching TRBD1. Unmatched junction bases numbered 3, after V lost 2 bases and J lost 5 bases. The CDR3 spans 14 residues. For the CDR3, the DNA is TGTGCCAGCAGTTTAAGACAGGGGGACGAGACCCAGTACTTC. Translation: CASSLRQGDETQYF.

The sample holds a few counts of this clonotype. The chain couples TRBV6-6 to TRBJ2-3; TRBD2 matches at 8 bases. Trimming took 7 bases from V and 0 from J; bases not matched to a gene: 6. CDR1 is MNHNY, CDR2 SVGAGI, per germline (reference sequence). The CDR3 contains 15 residues. The CDR3 DNA reads as TGTGCCAGCACCGTAGCGGGGACTAGCACAGATACGCAGTATTTT. As protein: CASTVAGTSTDTQYF.

The chain employs TRBV3-1 and TRBJ2-7; no firm D call. There are 12 residues in the CDR3. V was shortened by 4 bases and J by 7 bases, with 11 bases between the two germline ends. Germline V gene sequence: CDR1 LGHDT, CDR2 YNNKEL (reference sequence). CDR3 in amino acids: CASSPLGSEQYF. The CDR3 coding sequence is TGTGCCAGCAGCCCCCTGGGGTCAGAGCAGTACTTC.

The CDR3 region has the DNA TGTGCCATCAGTGAGTCGACTGGGGGTGAGCAGTACTTC. Encoded protein: CAISESTGGEQYF. This chain joins TRBV10-3 and TRBJ2-7; tentatively, D is TRBD1 or TRBD2 (5 bases each). From germline, CDR1 is ENHRY and CDR2 SYGVKD. This CDR3 has 13 residues. With 0 bases removed from V and 7 bases from J, the gap between germline ends came to 10 bases.

Only a few counts were recorded for this clonotype. The rearrangement joins TRBV7-2 to TRBJ2-1, with unresolved D. Trimming took 2 bases from V and 9 from J, leaving 5 bases between them. Germline-derived CDR1 and CDR2 are SGHTA and FQGNSA. The CDR3 sequence is 11 residues long. The CDR3 region is CASSLSFEQFF. CDR3 DNA: TGTGCCAGCAGCTTAAGTTTTGAGCAGTTCTTC. The full variable domain, with the rest looked up from reference TRBV7-2 and TRBJ2-1, is GAGVSQSPSNKVTEKGKDVELRCDPISGHTALYWYRQSLGQGLEFLIYFQGNSAPDKSGLPSDRFSAERTGGSVSTLTIQRTQQEDSAVYLCASSLSFEQFFGPGTRLTVL.

This chain joins TRBV12-3 or TRBV12-4 and TRBJ2-3; D perhaps matches TRBD1 (5 bases). The CDR3 consists of 15 residues. The ends were cut back, 6 bases at V and 2 bases at J, with 15 bases in the middle. This CDR3 is CASSPAGWVTDTQYF. DNA of the CDR3: TGTGCCAGCAGCCCGGCAGGGTGGGTCACAGATACGCAGTATTTT.

This clonotype was observed a handful of times. The V and J genes are TRBV29-1 and TRBJ2-1, with D hard to call. CDR3 length: 12 residues. The germline CDR1 and CDR2 sequences are SQVTM and ANQGSEA. V was trimmed by 3 bases and J by 4 bases, leaving 7 bases between them. CDR3 amino acids: CSVEPRYNEQFF. CDR3 sequence (DNA): TGCAGCGTTGAGCCACGGTACAATGAGCAGTTCTTC.

The table lists this clonotype with a few counts. The genes are TRBV18 and TRBJ2-5; 8 bases are a match to TRBD1. The CDR3 sequence is 15 residues long. J was trimmed by 2 bases and V by 6 bases; bases with no gene match: 8. Germline V CDR1 and CDR2: KGHSH, LQKENI. CDR3 bases: TGTGCCAGCTCGGCCGGACAGGGCGCTCAAGAGACCCAGTACTTC. This gives the protein CASSAGQGAQETQYF.

J is TRBJ2-7 and V is TRBV10-3, with 9 positions matching TRBD2. The CDR3 loop spans 15 amino acids. J was trimmed by 3 bases and V by 4 bases; bases with no gene match: 7. Germline V gives CDR1 ENHRY, CDR2 SYGVKD. CDR3 residues: CAISVGAGGLYEQYF. CDR3 in DNA: TGTGCCATCAGTGTAGGTGCGGGGGGGCTCTACGAGCAGTACTTC.

This clonotype came up a few times. The CDR3 spells CASSFPTGGNHYGYTF. As DNA, the CDR3 is TGTGCCAGCAGTTTCCCCACCGGAGGGAATCACTATGGCTACACCTTC. The V call is TRBV6-2 or TRBV6-3, the J call TRBJ1-2; D remains unclear. The CDR3 has 16 residues. Trimming cost V 4 bases and J 3 bases, with 18 bases left between them. Germline CDR1 reads MNHEY; CDR2 reads SVGEGT.

In this sample, this clonotype turned up a few times. V is TRBV5-6 and J is TRBJ2-7, with 11 bases aligning to TRBD2. The germline V gene has CDR1 SGHDT and CDR2 YYEEEE. The CDR3 consists of 18 residues. V gave up 0 bases and J gave up 3 bases; unmatched junction bases: 11. CDR3: CASSLGSSGRAVFYEQYF. In DNA, the CDR3 is TGTGCCAGCAGCTTGGGAAGTAGCGGGAGGGCCGTCTTCTACGAGCAGTACTTC.

CDR3 residues: CASSQGRGTLSEQYF. CDR3 coding DNA: TGTGCCAGCAGCCAAGGAAGGGGGACGCTATCCGAGCAGTACTTC. The chain employs TRBV3-1 and TRBJ2-7, with D perhaps matching TRBD1 (6 bases). Germline CDR1 LGHDT, CDR2 YNNKEL (reference sequence). CDR3 length: 15 residues. V lost 1 base to trimming and J lost 6 bases, with 16 bases between them.

This clonotype was counted only a few times. The conserved phenylalanine or tryptophan normally closing the CDR3 is absent here, so this likely arose from a read error. It is unclear where the CDR3 begins or ends on the DNA, so no DNA is shown, and the CDR3 is as TCRdb lists it. The chain joins TRBV4-1 to TRBJ2-3; TRBD1 reflects the table's D call only, with no check against the DNA. Ends included, the CDR3 has 14 residues. Per the germline V gene, CDR1 is MGHRA and CDR2 is YSYEKL. CDR3 in amino acids: CASSQVVPGGQPRL.

The chain uses TRBV7-8 and TRBJ2-2; TRBD1 might be the D (6 bases). V shed 1 base and J shed 0 bases, with 12 bases lying between them. Germline loops: CDR1 SGHVS, CDR2 FQNEAQ. This CDR3 comprises 17 residues. Here the CDR3 reads CASSLGQQGTNTGELFF. The CDR3 DNA follows: TGTGCCAGCAGCTTAGGCCAACAGGGAACGAACACCGGGGAGCTGTTTTTT.

V gene TRBV9 combines with J gene TRBJ2-1, with 7 bases lining up with TRBD1. Unmatched junction bases numbered 10, after V lost 4 bases and J lost 3 bases. Germline loops: CDR1 SGDLS, CDR2 YYNGEE. This CDR3 contains 16 residues. The CDR3 DNA reads as TGTGCCAGCAGCCCGGGACAGCCGACGTTCTACAATGAGCAGTTCTTC. This sequence encodes CASSPGQPTFYNEQFF.

The CDR3 nucleotides are TGTGCCAGCAGTTCGATGAACACCTACGAGCAGTACTTC. Encoded protein: CASSSMNTYEQYF. The chain carries TRBV27 and TRBJ2-7; D is unresolved. CDR1 and CDR2 from the germline V gene are MNHEY and SMNVEV (reference sequence). Between the trimmed V and J ends, which lost 4 bases and 2 bases, there was a span of 9 bases. The CDR3 loop spans 13 amino acids.

The gene calls are TRBV12-3 or TRBV12-4 and TRBJ1-3; D gene ambiguous. The ends were cut back, 3 bases at V and 4 bases at J, with 13 bases in the middle. CDR3 length equals 15 residues. CDR3 region: CASSFVGRRGNTIYF. CDR3 DNA sequence: TGTGCCAGCAGTTTCGTTGGAAGGAGGGGAAACACCATATATTTT.

This clonotype has a handful of counts. This chain links TRBV7-9 with TRBJ1-5; no definite D call. Germline V lookup: CDR1 SEHNR, CDR2 FQNEAQ (reference sequence). Between the trimmed V and J ends, which lost 1 base and 5 bases, there was a span of 12 bases. The CDR3 runs 15 residues. For the CDR3, the DNA is TGTGCCAGCAGCTTAGGGTTCGGGAGTGATCAGCCCCAGCATTTT. It yields the protein CASSLGFGSDQPQHF.

This chain joins TRBV15 and TRBJ2-1; D is unclear. Germline values: CDR1 LNHNV, CDR2 YYDKDF (reference sequence). This CDR3 has 14 residues. V lost 1 base and J 3 bases, leaving 7 bases between the germline ends. The CDR3 spells CATSRGSVYNEQFF. In DNA form, the CDR3 reads TGTGCCACCAGCAGAGGTAGTGTCTACAATGAGCAGTTCTTC.

This clonotype was counted a few times. The chain has TRBV7-2 and TRBJ2-7; 10 bases line up with TRBD2. The trim removed 2 bases at V and 0 bases at J, leaving 7 bases unmatched. CDR3 length: 17 residues. The V gene's germline CDR1 is SGHTA and CDR2 FQGNSA. The CDR3 reads CASSLSPSGGNSYEQYF. CDR3 DNA: TGTGCCAGCAGCTTATCCCCTAGCGGGGGTAACTCCTACGAGCAGTACTTC.

The V gene is TRBV6-6, the J gene TRBJ1-5; a possible D gene is TRBD1 (5 bases). The CDR3 is made up of 15 amino acids. From germline, CDR1 is MNHNY and CDR2 SVGAGI (reference sequence). Trimming shortened V by 7 bases and J by 2 bases, and 15 bases separated the two germline ends. Here the CDR3 reads CASILAGGGNQPQHF. The CDR3 DNA is TGTGCCAGCATTCTTGCCGGGGGAGGCAATCAGCCCCAGCATTTT.

The table lists this clonotype with a few counts. The chain is built from TRBV7-8 and TRBJ2-1; D possibly corresponds to TRBD2 (6 bases). The germline V gene has CDR1 SGHVS and CDR2 FQNEAQ. The CDR3 is 16 amino acids. The V end was cut by 1 base, the J end by 6 bases, with 16 bases between. The CDR3 sequence is CASSLESREGLNEQFF. CDR3 DNA: TGTGCCAGCAGCTTAGAATCAAGAGAGGGACTCAATGAGCAGTTCTTC.

This sequence joins TRBV29-1 and TRBJ2-1; maybe TRBD2 (5 bases). The CDR3 sequence is 12 residues long. CDR1 is SQVTM, CDR2 ANQGSEA, per germline. V was pared by 4 bases and J by 10 bases, with 14 bases between. The CDR3 loop reads CSVGASRWEQFF. Here the CDR3 DNA reads TGCAGCGTTGGAGCTAGCCGTTGGGAGCAGTTCTTC.